This TCR beta chain was observed in a study of vaccination and CD4 T cells after COVID-19. Sequenced with the Oncomine TCR Beta short-read assay was DNA taken from cultured CD4+ T cells. TCRdb fed the PCR reads into MiXCR, producing one record per CDR3 protein. The sample holds around 6,800 distinct CDR3 sequences, 25% to 30% seen once. This clonotype turned up a few times. Its antigen remains unidentified. Germline assignment: CDR1 SGHTA and CDR2 FQGTGA. There are 13 residues in the CDR3. V was shortened by 6 bases and J by 0 bases, with 8 bases between the two germline ends. Noted treatment: 10-day PBMC culture with coronavirus spike peptide pools or control peptides (ViraFEST assay). Gathered ahead of the COVID-19 pandemic (2011-2018) were the CD4+ T cells of the unexposed donor.

This rearrangement joins TRBV7-3 to TRBJ1-2; no firm D call. Material for sequencing was CD4+ T cells from blood, cultured in vitro. The clonotype was recovered from a human donor in good health. The CDR3 region is CASSEPPNYGYTF. CDR3 DNA sequence: TGTGCCAGCAGTGAACCGCCTAACTATGGCTACACCTTC.